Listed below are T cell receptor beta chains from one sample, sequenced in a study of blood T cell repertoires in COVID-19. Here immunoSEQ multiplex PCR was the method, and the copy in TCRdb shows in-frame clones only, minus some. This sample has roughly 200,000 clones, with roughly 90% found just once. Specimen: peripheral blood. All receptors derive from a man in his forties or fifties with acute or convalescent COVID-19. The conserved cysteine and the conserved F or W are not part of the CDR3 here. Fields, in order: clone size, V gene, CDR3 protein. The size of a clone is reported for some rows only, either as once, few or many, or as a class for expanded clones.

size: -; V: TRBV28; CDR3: ASSFLENTEAF
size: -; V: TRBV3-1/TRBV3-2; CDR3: ASSQDSAIAFSSYNEQF
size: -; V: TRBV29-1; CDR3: SAEGQLSDTQY
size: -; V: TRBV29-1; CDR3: SVQASEAEAF
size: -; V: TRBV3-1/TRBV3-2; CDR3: ASSLGQRGNEKLF
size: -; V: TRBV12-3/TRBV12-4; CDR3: ASSLTGNEKLF
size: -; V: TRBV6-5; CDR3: ASSYGQGTEAF
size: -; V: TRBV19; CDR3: ASSMPGQGANEQF
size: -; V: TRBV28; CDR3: ASSLSQGRRNSPLH
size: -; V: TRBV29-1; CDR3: SVSGTGVTGANVLT
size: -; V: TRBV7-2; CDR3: ASSYKFNTEAF
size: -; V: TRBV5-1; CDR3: ASSLDQQETQY
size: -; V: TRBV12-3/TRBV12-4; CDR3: ASSFQQGTYHT
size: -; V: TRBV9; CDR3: ASSGDRVSGNTIY
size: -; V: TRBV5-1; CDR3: ASRGLAGLMETQY
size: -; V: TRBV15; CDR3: ATSSQTGDGETQY
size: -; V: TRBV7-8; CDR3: ASSSDSYNSPLH
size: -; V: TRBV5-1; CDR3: ASSLGVFYEQY
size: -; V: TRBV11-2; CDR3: ASSLPGVNEQF
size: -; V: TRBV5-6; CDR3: ASSSYYSNQPQH
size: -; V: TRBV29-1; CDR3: SVGAPSTDTQY
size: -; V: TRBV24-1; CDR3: ATSDGTRGDTEAF
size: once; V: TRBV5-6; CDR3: ASSLVGQSTDTQY
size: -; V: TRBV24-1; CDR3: ATSPGAGNEKLF
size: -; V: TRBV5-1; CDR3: ASKWAGGSETQY
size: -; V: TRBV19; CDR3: ASHDRGWWRELHEQY
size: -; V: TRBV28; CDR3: ASSPPTGSISNQPQH